This T cell receptor (beta chain) was identified during a study of OX40 agonist ivuxolimab in advanced cancers. Germline V gene sequence: CDR1 MNHNY, CDR2 SVGAGI (reference sequence). The V end lost 5 bases, the J end lost 5 bases, and 18 bases lay between the germline ends. The CDR3 contains 16 residues. Using immunoSEQ multiplex PCR, the repertoire was profiled, and TCRdb retains in-frame clones only, with some absent. The data hold some 50,000 clones, with 83% observed a single time. This receptor was obtained from an adult with an advanced solid tumor such as melanoma, head and neck, liver or kidney cancer. Sequences were derived from CD4+ or CD8+ T cells sorted from blood, sampled in a trial of the OX40 agonist ivuxolimab. V gene TRBV6-6 combines with J gene TRBJ2-2; tentative D call: TRBD1 (6 bases). In DNA form, the CDR3 reads TGTGCCAGCAGTCCCCCGGGGACACTGCAGACCGGGGAGCTGTTTTTT. It encodes CASSPPGTLQTGELFF.